This T cell receptor (beta chain) was sequenced during a study of T cell clonality in common variable immunodeficiency. Findings of the study overall: Common variable immunodeficiency TCR beta sequences reportedly had fewer deletions and N-nucleotide insertions.

V shed 5 bases and J shed 2 bases, with 10 bases lying between them. The CDR3 covers 14 residues. Germline CDR1 SGHNT, CDR2 YENEEA. This clone was detected only a few times. The antigen is unknown. The read falls 3 residues short of the CDR3 end, and the missing part is taken from the germline J gene. Heparinized whole blood, about 4.5 to 9 ml, came from each donor. Assay: immunoSEQ multiplex PCR; the TCRdb copy retains only in-frame clones and omits some. The sample offers some 80,000 clones and no singletons, the top ten holding 0.8%. The sequenced sample was peripheral blood mononuclear cells. The J gene is TRBJ1-3, the V gene TRBV11-3; perhaps TRBD1 as D (5 bases). This sequence was found in a person aged 18-70 years in good health. The part of the CDR3 DNA that was read is TGTGCCAGCAGCCATGACAGTACTGGAAACACC. Translating it yields CASSHDSTGNT. The full CDR3 is CASSHDSTGNTIYF.